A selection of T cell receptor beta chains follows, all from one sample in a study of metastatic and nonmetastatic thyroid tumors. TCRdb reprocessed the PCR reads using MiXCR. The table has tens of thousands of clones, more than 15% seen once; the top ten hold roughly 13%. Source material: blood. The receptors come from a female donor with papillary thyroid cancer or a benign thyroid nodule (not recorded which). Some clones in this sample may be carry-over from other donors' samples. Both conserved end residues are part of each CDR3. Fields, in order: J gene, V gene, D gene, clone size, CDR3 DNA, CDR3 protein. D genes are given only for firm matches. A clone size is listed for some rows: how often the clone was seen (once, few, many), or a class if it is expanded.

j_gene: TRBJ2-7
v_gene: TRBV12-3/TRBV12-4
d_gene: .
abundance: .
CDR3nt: TGTGCCAGCAGTTCCCCGAGGGGTTGGCGCGAGCAGTACTTC
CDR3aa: CASSSPRGWREQYF

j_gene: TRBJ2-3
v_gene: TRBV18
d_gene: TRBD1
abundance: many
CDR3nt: TGTGCCAGCTCACCTGACAGGGTGCATACGCAGTATTTT
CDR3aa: CASSPDRVHTQYF

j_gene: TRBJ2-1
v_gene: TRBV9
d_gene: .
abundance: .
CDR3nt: TGTGCCAGCAGCGCAGGGGGGGGACCATACAATAGTGAGCAGTTCTTC
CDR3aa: CASSAGGGPYNSEQFF

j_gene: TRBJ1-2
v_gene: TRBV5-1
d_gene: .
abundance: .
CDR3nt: TGCGCCAGCACCCTGGGGCCGGACCAGGGCGGCTACACCTTC
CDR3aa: CASTLGPDQGGYTF

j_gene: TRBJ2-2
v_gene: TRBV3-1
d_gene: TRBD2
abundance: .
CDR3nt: TGTGCCAGCAGAGACACTAGCGGGACATCCGGGGAGCTGTTTTTT
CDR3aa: CASRDTSGTSGELFF

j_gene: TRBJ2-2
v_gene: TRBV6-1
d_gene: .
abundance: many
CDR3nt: TGTGCCAGCAGCCCAGGGGTAGGGAACACCGGGGAGCTGTTTTTT
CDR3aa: CASSPGVGNTGELFF

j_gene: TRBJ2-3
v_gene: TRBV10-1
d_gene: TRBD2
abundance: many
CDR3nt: TGCGCCAGCAGTGACGGACTAGCTAGCACAGATACGCAGTATTTT
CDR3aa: CASSDGLASTDTQYF

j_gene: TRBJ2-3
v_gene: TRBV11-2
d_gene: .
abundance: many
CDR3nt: TGTGCCAGCAGCTTAGGCTATACAAACACGCAGTATTTT
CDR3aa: CASSLGYTNTQYF

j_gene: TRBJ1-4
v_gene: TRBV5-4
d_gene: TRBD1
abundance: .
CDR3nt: TGTGCCAGCAGAGATCAGGGGGGCACTAATGAAAAACTGTTTTTT
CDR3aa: CASRDQGGTNEKLFF

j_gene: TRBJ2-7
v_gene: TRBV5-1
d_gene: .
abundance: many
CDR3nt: TGCGCCAGCAGCACGGACAGATACGAGCAGTACTTC
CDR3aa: CASSTDRYEQYF

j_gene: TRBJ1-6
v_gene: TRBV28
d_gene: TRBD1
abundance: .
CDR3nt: TGTGCCAGCAGCCGAGACAGGGGTTCCTATAATTCACCCCTCCACTTT
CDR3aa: CASSRDRGSYNSPLHF

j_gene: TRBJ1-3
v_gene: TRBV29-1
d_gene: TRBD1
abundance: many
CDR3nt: TGCAGCGTGGGGACAGGAGACTCTGGAAACACCATATATTTT
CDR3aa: CSVGTGDSGNTIYF

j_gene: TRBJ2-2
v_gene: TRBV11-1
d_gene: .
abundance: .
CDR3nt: TGTTCCAGCAGCCTCCGACAGAGGGTTGGTACCGGGGAGCTGTTTTTT
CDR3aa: CSSSLRQRVGTGELFF

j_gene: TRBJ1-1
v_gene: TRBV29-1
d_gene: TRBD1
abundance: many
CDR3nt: TGCAGCGTTGAAGTTTTGGGACAGGAGAACACTGAAGCTTTCTTT
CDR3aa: CSVEVLGQENTEAFF

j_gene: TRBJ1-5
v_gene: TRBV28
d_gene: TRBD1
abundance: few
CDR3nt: TGTGCCAGCAGTAACTCGGGGACAGGGGGCGCCCCGAAGCCCCAGCATTTT
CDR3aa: CASSNSGTGGAPKPQHF

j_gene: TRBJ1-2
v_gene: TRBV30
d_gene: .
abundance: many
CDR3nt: TGTGCCTGGCAGACAAGATCCTATGGCTACACCTTC
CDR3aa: CAWQTRSYGYTF

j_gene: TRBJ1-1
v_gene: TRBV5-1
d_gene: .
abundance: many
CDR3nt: TGCGCCAGCAGCCTGGCGGGGGAGGGCGGGGGCACTGAAGCTTTCTTT
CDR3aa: CASSLAGEGGGTEAFF

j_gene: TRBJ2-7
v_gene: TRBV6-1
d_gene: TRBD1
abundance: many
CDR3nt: TGTGCCAGCCGGCAAGACAGGGAGAGATCCGAGCAGTACTTC
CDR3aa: CASRQDRERSEQYF

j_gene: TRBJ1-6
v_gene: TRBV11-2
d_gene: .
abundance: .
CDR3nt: TGTGCCAGCAGCCAGGTGTCAAGTTCCTATAATTCACCCCTCCACTTT
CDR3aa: CASSQVSSSYNSPLHF

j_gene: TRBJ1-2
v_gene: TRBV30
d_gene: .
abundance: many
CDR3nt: TGTGCCTGGAACGGGGTGGTAAAGGGGAACTATGGCTACACCTTC
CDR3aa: CAWNGVVKGNYGYTF

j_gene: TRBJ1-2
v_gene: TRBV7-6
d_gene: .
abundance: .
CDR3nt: TGTGCCAGCAGCCGAGCCTCACTAGGTGGCTACACCTTC
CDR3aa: CASSRASLGGYTF

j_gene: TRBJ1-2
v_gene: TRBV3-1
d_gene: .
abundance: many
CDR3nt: TGTGCCAGCAGCCAAGGGGCCCAGGGAGGCTACACCTTC
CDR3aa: CASSQGAQGGYTF

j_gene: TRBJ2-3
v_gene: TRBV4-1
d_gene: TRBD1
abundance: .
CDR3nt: TGCGCCAGCAGCCAAGGGGACAGGGCCACAGATACGCAGTATTTT
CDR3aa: CASSQGDRATDTQYF

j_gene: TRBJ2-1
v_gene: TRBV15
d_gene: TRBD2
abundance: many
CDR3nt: TGTGCCACCAGCATAGGAAGCGGGGCTTTCAATGAGCAGTTCTTC
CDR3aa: CATSIGSGAFNEQFF

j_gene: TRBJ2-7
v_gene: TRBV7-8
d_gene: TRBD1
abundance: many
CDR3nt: TGTGCCAGCAGCTTAGTGGGACAGGGGTTCGAGCAGTACTTC
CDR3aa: CASSLVGQGFEQYF

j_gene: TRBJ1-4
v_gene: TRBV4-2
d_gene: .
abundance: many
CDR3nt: TGTGCCAGCAGCCAAGGGAGCGGATCACGAAGCACTAATGAAAAACTGTTTTTT
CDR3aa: CASSQGSGSRSTNEKLFF

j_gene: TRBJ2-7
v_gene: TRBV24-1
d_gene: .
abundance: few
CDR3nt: TGTGCCACCAGTTATGCAACTGCTGGAGGCAACGAGCAGTACTTC
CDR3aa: CATSYATAGGNEQYF

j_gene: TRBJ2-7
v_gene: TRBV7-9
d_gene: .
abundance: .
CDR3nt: TGTGCCAGCAGCCCCGGCCGCTCCTACGAGCAGTACTTC
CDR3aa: CASSPGRSYEQYF

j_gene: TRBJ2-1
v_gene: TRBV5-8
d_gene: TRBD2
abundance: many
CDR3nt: TGTGCCAGCAGCTCCAGACTAGCGGCCTACAATGAGCAGTTCTTC
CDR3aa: CASSSRLAAYNEQFF

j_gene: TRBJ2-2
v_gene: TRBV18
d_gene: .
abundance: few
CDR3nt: TGTGCCAGCTCATCAAACCCGGCCGGGGAGCTGTTTTTT
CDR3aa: CASSSNPAGELFF

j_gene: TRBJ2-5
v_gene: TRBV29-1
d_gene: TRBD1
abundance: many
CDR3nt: TGCAGCGTTGATACCCTACAGACAGGACAGGGATGGGAGACCCAGTACTTC
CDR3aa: CSVDTLQTGQGWETQYF

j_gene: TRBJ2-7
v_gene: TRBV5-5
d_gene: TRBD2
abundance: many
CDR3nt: TGTGCCAGCAGCGTGAAGGGAGGGGTTTTCGAGCAGTACTTC
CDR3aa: CASSVKGGVFEQYF

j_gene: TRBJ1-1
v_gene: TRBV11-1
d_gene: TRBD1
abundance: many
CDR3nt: TGTGCCAGCAGCTCCGTTTACCTGGGACAGGGCTCCGAAGCTTTCTTT
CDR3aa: CASSSVYLGQGSEAFF

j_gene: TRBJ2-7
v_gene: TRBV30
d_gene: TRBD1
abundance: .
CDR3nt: TGTGCCTGGAGTGTTTGGACAGGGGGCGAGCAGTACTTC
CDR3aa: CAWSVWTGGEQYF

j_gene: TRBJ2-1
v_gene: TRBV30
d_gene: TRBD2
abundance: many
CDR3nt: TGTGCCTGGAGTGCCCTTCGGCGGGAGGGCTTGGACAATGAGCAGTTCTTC
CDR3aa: CAWSALRREGLDNEQFF

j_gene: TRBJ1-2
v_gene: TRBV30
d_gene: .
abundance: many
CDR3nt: TGTGCCTGGGGCCCTGCGGAAGGGGTCTATGGCTACACCTTC
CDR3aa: CAWGPAEGVYGYTF

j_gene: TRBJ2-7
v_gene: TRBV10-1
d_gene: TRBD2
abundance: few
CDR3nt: TGCGCCAGCAGGGGGACTATCTGCCTCTCCTACGAGCAGTACTTC
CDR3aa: CASRGTICLSYEQYF

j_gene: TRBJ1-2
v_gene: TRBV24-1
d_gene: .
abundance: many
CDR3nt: TGTGCCACCAGCCCGACAGGAATCAGGGTTGGCTACACCTTC
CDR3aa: CATSPTGIRVGYTF

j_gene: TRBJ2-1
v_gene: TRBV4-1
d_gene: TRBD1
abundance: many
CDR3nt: TGCGCCAGCAGCTGGGGACAGGGGGAAGAGCAGTTCTTC
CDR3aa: CASSWGQGEEQFF

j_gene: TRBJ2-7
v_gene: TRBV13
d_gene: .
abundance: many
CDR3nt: TGTGCCAGCAGCTTAAAAGGCAGCGCCTACGAGCAGTACTTC
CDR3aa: CASSLKGSAYEQYF

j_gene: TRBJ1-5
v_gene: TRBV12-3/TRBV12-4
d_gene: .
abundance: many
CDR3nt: TGTGCCAGCAGTCCGGGCCCGGGAAATCAGCCCCAGCATTTT
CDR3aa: CASSPGPGNQPQHF

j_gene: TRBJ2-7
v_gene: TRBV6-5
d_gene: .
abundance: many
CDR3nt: TGTGCCAGCAGTTACGGGGGGCGCATACGGTACGAGCAGTACTTC
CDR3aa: CASSYGGRIRYEQYF

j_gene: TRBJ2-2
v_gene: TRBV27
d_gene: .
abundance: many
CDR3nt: TGTGCCAGCAGTTTATCGTACACGGGCAGGGTCGGGGAGCTGTTTTTT
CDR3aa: CASSLSYTGRVGELFF

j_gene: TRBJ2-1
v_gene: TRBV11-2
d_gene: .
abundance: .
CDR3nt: TGTGCCAGCAGTCGGACCGGGGTTAATGAGCAGTTCTTC
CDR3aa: CASSRTGVNEQFF

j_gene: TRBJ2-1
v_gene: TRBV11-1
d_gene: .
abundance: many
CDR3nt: TGTGCCAGCAGCTTAGGAGTAGGGGGGGACTACAATGAGCAGTTCTTC
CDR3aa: CASSLGVGGDYNEQFF

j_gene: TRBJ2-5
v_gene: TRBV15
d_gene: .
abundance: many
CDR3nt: TGTGCCACCAGCAGAGATCCGGCAGGAGCGGAGACCCAGTACTTC
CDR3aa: CATSRDPAGAETQYF

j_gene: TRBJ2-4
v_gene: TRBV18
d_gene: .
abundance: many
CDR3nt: TGTGCCAGCTCACCAAAAGCGGATGGGGCCAAAAACATTCAGTACTTC
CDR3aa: CASSPKADGAKNIQYF